Listed below are T cell receptor beta chains from one sample, sequenced in a study of cytomegalovirus exposure and HLA in healthy donors. Generated by immunoSEQ multiplex PCR, the TCRdb table keeps only in-frame clones and is missing some. The sample includes approximately 150,000 clones, less than 10% of them seen just once. The sample comprised PBMCs. Receptor source: a male donor in good health and CMV-seronegative. The CDR3 runs from the conserved cysteine through the conserved F or W. Each record gives: D gene, V gene, clone size, J gene, CDR3 DNA, CDR3 protein. D genes are given only for firm matches. Clone size is not always given. Where it is, it says once, few, many or a class for expanded clones.

d_gene: .; v_gene: TRBV18; abundance: .; j_gene: TRBJ2-2; CDR3nt: TGTGCCAGCTCACCACCGCAACTGACGAACACCGGGGAGCTGTTTTTT; CDR3aa: CASSPPQLTNTGELFF
d_gene: .; v_gene: TRBV28; abundance: few; j_gene: TRBJ2-7; CDR3nt: TGTGCCAGCAGCGTTTTGGGACAACTCTACGAGCAGTACTTC; CDR3aa: CASSVLGQLYEQYF
d_gene: TRBD2; v_gene: TRBV11-1; abundance: few; j_gene: TRBJ2-6; CDR3nt: TGTGCCAGCAGCCGCCTTTCCCTAGCGGGAGGAGTTGGGGCCAACGTCCTGACTTTC; CDR3aa: CASSRLSLAGGVGANVLTF
d_gene: .; v_gene: TRBV5-1; abundance: few; j_gene: TRBJ2-7; CDR3nt: TGCGCCAGCAGCCGGGACAACCCATACGAGCAGTACTTC; CDR3aa: CASSRDNPYEQYF
d_gene: .; v_gene: TRBV7-9; abundance: few; j_gene: TRBJ1-1; CDR3nt: TGTGCCAGCAGCCCGTGGGTTGGGAGGAACACTGAAGCTTTCTTT; CDR3aa: CASSPWVGRNTEAFF
d_gene: .; v_gene: TRBV5-4; abundance: .; j_gene: TRBJ2-7; CDR3nt: TGTGCCAGCAGCAGCCACCCAGGGACAACCTACGAGCAGTACTTC; CDR3aa: CASSSHPGTTYEQYF
d_gene: TRBD1; v_gene: TRBV19; abundance: .; j_gene: TRBJ2-7; CDR3nt: TGTGCCAGTAGCGGAATCCCGGGACAGGCTTACGAGCAGTACTTC; CDR3aa: CASSGIPGQAYEQYF
d_gene: TRBD2; v_gene: TRBV10-3; abundance: .; j_gene: TRBJ2-1; CDR3nt: TGTGCCATCAGCGAGACTAGCGGAGAATACAATGAGCAGTTCTTC; CDR3aa: CAISETSGEYNEQFF
d_gene: TRBD1; v_gene: TRBV27; abundance: few; j_gene: TRBJ2-2; CDR3nt: TGTGCCAGCAGTTTAAGTTTACGTCGGGACAGCTTCACCGGGGAGCTGTTTTTT; CDR3aa: CASSLSLRRDSFTGELFF
d_gene: .; v_gene: TRBV4-1; abundance: few; j_gene: TRBJ2-3; CDR3nt: TGCGCCAGCAGCCAAGATATGGAAGCGGCCATGGGCGCAGATACGCAGTATTTT; CDR3aa: CASSQDMEAAMGADTQYF
d_gene: .; v_gene: TRBV29-1; abundance: .; j_gene: TRBJ1-4; CDR3nt: TGCAGCGCGACGGAGTGGACTAATGAAAAACTGTTTTTT; CDR3aa: CSATEWTNEKLFF
d_gene: TRBD1; v_gene: TRBV7-2; abundance: .; j_gene: TRBJ2-1; CDR3nt: TGTGCCAGCAGCCAAGGACAGGGGAGCTCCTACAATGAGCAGTTCTTC; CDR3aa: CASSQGQGSSYNEQFF
d_gene: .; v_gene: TRBV29-1; abundance: few; j_gene: TRBJ1-1; CDR3nt: TGCAGCGTCAGGGGTACTGAAGCTTTCTTT; CDR3aa: CSVRGTEAFF
d_gene: TRBD1; v_gene: TRBV7-9; abundance: few; j_gene: TRBJ2-2; CDR3nt: TGTGCCAGCAGCACGACAGGGAGTTCCGGGGAGCTGTTTTTT; CDR3aa: CASSTTGSSGELFF
d_gene: .; v_gene: TRBV6-1; abundance: .; j_gene: TRBJ1-3; CDR3nt: TGTGCCAGCAGTGAAGTATACGGTGGAAACACCATATATTTT; CDR3aa: CASSEVYGGNTIYF
d_gene: .; v_gene: TRBV28; abundance: .; j_gene: TRBJ2-5; CDR3nt: TGTGCCAGCAGCCCCCTCCCGGACATTCTCTCGGAGACCCAGTACTTC; CDR3aa: CASSPLPDILSETQYF
d_gene: .; v_gene: TRBV28; abundance: .; j_gene: TRBJ1-1; CDR3nt: TGTGCCAGCAGCTTCGGGACAGAAGCTTTCTTT; CDR3aa: CASSFGTEAFF
d_gene: .; v_gene: TRBV7-4; abundance: few; j_gene: TRBJ2-6; CDR3nt: TGTGCCAGCAGCAAGGTTCGCGGCAGGGGCTCTGGGGCCAACGTCCTGACTTTC; CDR3aa: CASSKVRGRGSGANVLTF
d_gene: .; v_gene: TRBV19; abundance: .; j_gene: TRBJ2-5; CDR3nt: TGTGCCAGTAGTATGGAGCCTCAAGAGACCCAGTACTTC; CDR3aa: CASSMEPQETQYF
d_gene: .; v_gene: TRBV27; abundance: few; j_gene: TRBJ1-2; CDR3nt: TGTGCCAGCAGTTTGATCGGAGCCGCTAACTATGGCTACACCTTC; CDR3aa: CASSLIGAANYGYTF
d_gene: .; v_gene: TRBV28; abundance: .; j_gene: TRBJ1-2; CDR3nt: TGTGCCAGCACCATGGATACGGACTTTGTAAATGGCTACACCTTC; CDR3aa: CASTMDTDFVNGYTF
d_gene: TRBD2; v_gene: TRBV6-6; abundance: .; j_gene: TRBJ2-5; CDR3nt: TGTGCCAGCAGATTAGCGGGGGGAAAAGAGACCCAGTACTTC; CDR3aa: CASRLAGGKETQYF
d_gene: TRBD2; v_gene: TRBV30; abundance: few; j_gene: TRBJ2-2; CDR3nt: TGTGCCTGGCGCAAACTAGCGGTGAACACCGGGGAGCTGTTTTTT; CDR3aa: CAWRKLAVNTGELFF
d_gene: .; v_gene: TRBV9; abundance: few; j_gene: TRBJ1-6; CDR3nt: TGTGCCAGCAGCGTAGCAGGGATCAATTCACCCCTCCACTTT; CDR3aa: CASSVAGINSPLHF
d_gene: TRBD1; v_gene: TRBV6-5; abundance: .; j_gene: TRBJ1-2; CDR3nt: TGTGCCAGCAGTTATGGCAGGGGGCTTGGCTACACCTTC; CDR3aa: CASSYGRGLGYTF
d_gene: .; v_gene: TRBV7-8; abundance: few; j_gene: TRBJ2-3; CDR3nt: TGTGCCAGCAGCTTGAATGAGTATACGCAGTATTTT; CDR3aa: CASSLNEYTQYF
d_gene: .; v_gene: TRBV19; abundance: few; j_gene: TRBJ2-6; CDR3nt: TGTGCCAGTACTACCGGGGCCAACGTCCTGACTTTC; CDR3aa: CASTTGANVLTF
d_gene: .; v_gene: TRBV11-3; abundance: .; j_gene: TRBJ2-7; CDR3nt: TGTGCCAGCAGCACCGACAGTTCCTACGAGCAGTACTTC; CDR3aa: CASSTDSSYEQYF
d_gene: TRBD2; v_gene: TRBV7-2; abundance: few; j_gene: TRBJ2-3; CDR3nt: TGTGCCAGCAGCTTAGGGACTAGCGGGTTCGTATCGCAGTATTTT; CDR3aa: CASSLGTSGFVSQYF
d_gene: TRBD1; v_gene: TRBV27; abundance: few; j_gene: TRBJ2-1; CDR3nt: TGTGCCAGCAGTTTAAGGGACAGGGCCAATGAGCAGTTCTTC; CDR3aa: CASSLRDRANEQFF
d_gene: TRBD2; v_gene: TRBV28; abundance: few; j_gene: TRBJ2-1; CDR3nt: TGTGCCAGCAGTTTAGCAGGGACTAGCGGGACGAATGAGCAGTTCTTC; CDR3aa: CASSLAGTSGTNEQFF
d_gene: .; v_gene: TRBV7-6; abundance: few; j_gene: TRBJ1-3; CDR3nt: TGTGCCAGCAGCTTAAATAGATACACCATATATTTT; CDR3aa: CASSLNRYTIYF
d_gene: .; v_gene: TRBV19; abundance: .; j_gene: TRBJ1-1; CDR3nt: TGTGCCAGTCTCAAAAGTGGGAGGGGAACCACTGAAGCTTTCTTT; CDR3aa: CASLKSGRGTTEAFF
d_gene: .; v_gene: TRBV9; abundance: .; j_gene: TRBJ2-7; CDR3nt: TGTGCCAGCAGCCGTAGCGCGTCCTACGAGCAGTACTTC; CDR3aa: CASSRSASYEQYF
d_gene: .; v_gene: TRBV6-5; abundance: few; j_gene: TRBJ1-5; CDR3nt: TGTGCCAGCAGTTATAATCCGTCCAATCAGCCCCAGCATTTT; CDR3aa: CASSYNPSNQPQHF
d_gene: TRBD1; v_gene: TRBV5-6; abundance: few; j_gene: TRBJ1-2; CDR3nt: TGTGCCAGCAGCTTGGCCAGGGGGATATTCGGGGGCTACACCTTC; CDR3aa: CASSLARGIFGGYTF
d_gene: .; v_gene: TRBV21-1; abundance: few; j_gene: TRBJ2-2; CDR3nt: TGTGCCAGCAGCCCCGGGGCCGGCGGGGGTTCGAACACCGGGGAGCTGTTTTTT; CDR3aa: CASSPGAGGGSNTGELFF
d_gene: TRBD1; v_gene: TRBV29-1; abundance: .; j_gene: TRBJ1-1; CDR3nt: TGCAGCGTTCTCGGGGCTACAGGGGTGATGAACACTGAAGCTTTCTTT; CDR3aa: CSVLGATGVMNTEAFF
d_gene: TRBD2; v_gene: TRBV7-9; abundance: .; j_gene: TRBJ2-7; CDR3nt: TGTGCCAGCAGCTGGTTAGCGGGAGGGCCGGACGAGCAGTACTTC; CDR3aa: CASSWLAGGPDEQYF
d_gene: .; v_gene: TRBV5-1; abundance: .; j_gene: TRBJ2-1; CDR3nt: TGCGCCAGCAGCATGGGGACTCAATATGAGCAGTTCTTC; CDR3aa: CASSMGTQYEQFF
d_gene: .; v_gene: TRBV9; abundance: few; j_gene: TRBJ2-2; CDR3nt: TGTGCCAGCAGCTCCAGGAAGGGAGGGAACACCGGGGAGCTGTTTTTT; CDR3aa: CASSSRKGGNTGELFF
d_gene: TRBD1; v_gene: TRBV19; abundance: few; j_gene: TRBJ1-5; CDR3nt: TGTGCCAGTAGGAGGACAGGGGACAATCAGCCCCAGCATTTT; CDR3aa: CASRRTGDNQPQHF
d_gene: .; v_gene: TRBV14; abundance: .; j_gene: TRBJ2-7; CDR3nt: TGTGCCAGCAGCCTCAGCGGGCGCACCTACGAGCAGTACTTC; CDR3aa: CASSLSGRTYEQYF
d_gene: .; v_gene: TRBV9; abundance: few; j_gene: TRBJ2-5; CDR3nt: TGTGCCAGCAGCTTAGAAGGGGCAGGTCCAGTTCAAGAGACCCAGTACTTC; CDR3aa: CASSLEGAGPVQETQYF